This T cell receptor beta chain was identified during a study of multiple sclerosis patients with progressive multifocal leukoencephalopathy. Libraries were prepared by immunoSEQ multiplex PCR; TCRdb keeps only in-frame clonotypes and omits some of them. Of roughly 28,000 clones listed, 70% to 90% are singletons. The germline gives CDR1 SGHRS, CDR2 YFSETQ. V dropped 0 bases and J dropped 2 bases, with 7 bases sitting between them. The CDR3 totals 14 residues. Time point of the sample: before natalizumab initiation. The chain is built from TRBV5-1 and TRBJ2-3; D is unresolved. The sequence was obtained from a human donor with multiple sclerosis. The source material was PBMCs. In DNA, the CDR3 is TGCGCCAGCAGCTTGGAGTCAGCCACAGATACGCAGTATTTT. Translating gives CASSLESATDTQYF.